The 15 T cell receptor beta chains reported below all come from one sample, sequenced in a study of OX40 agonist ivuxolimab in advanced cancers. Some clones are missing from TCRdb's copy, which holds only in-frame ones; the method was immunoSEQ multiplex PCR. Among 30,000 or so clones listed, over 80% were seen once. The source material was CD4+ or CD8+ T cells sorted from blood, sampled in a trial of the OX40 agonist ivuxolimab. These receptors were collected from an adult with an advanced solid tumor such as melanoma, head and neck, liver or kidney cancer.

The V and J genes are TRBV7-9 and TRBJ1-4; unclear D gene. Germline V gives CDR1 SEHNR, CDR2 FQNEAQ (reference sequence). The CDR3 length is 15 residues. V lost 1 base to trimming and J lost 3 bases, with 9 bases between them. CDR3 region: CASSLGGPPNEKLFF. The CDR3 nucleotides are TGTGCCAGCAGCTTAGGCGGGCCCCCTAATGAAAAACTGTTTTTT. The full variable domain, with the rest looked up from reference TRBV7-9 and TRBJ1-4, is DTGVSQNPRHKITKRGQNVTFRCDPISEHNRLYWYRQTLGQGPEFLTYFQNEAQLEKSRLLSDRFSAERPKGSFSTLEIQRTEQGDSAMYLCASSLGGPPNEKLFFGSGTQLSVL.

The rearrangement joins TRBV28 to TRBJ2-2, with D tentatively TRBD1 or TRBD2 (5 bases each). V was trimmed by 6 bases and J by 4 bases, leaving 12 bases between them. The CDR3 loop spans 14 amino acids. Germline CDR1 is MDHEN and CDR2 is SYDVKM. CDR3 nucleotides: TGTGCCAGCAGCCCGCGAGGGGTCACCGGGGAGCTGTTTTTT. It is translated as CASSPRGVTGELFF.

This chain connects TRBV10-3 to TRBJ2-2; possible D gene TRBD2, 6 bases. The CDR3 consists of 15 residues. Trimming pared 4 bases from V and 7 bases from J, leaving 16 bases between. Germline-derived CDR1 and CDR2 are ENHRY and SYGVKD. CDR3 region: CAISAEGSSLGELFF. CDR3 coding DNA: TGTGCCATCAGTGCGGAGGGAAGCAGTCTCGGGGAGCTGTTTTTT.

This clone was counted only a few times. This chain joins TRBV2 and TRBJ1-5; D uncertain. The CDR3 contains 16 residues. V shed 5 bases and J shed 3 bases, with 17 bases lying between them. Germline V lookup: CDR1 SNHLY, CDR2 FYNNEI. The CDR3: CASSTGELGNNQPQHF. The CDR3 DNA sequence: TGTGCCAGCAGTACCGGCGAACTCGGCAACAATCAGCCCCAGCATTTT.

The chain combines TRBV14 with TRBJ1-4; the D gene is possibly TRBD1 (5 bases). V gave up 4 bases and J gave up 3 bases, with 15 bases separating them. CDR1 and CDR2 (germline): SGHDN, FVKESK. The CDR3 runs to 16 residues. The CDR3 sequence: CASSLEGGASNEKLFF. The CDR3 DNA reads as TGTGCCAGCAGCCTCGAGGGAGGGGCTTCTAATGAAAAACTGTTTTTT. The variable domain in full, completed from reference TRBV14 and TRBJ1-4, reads EAGVTQFPSHSVIEKGQTVTLRCDPISGHDNLYWYRRVMGKEIKFLLHFVKESKQDESGMPNNRFLAERTGGTYSTLKVQPAELEDSGVYFCASSLEGGASNEKLFFGSGTQLSVL.

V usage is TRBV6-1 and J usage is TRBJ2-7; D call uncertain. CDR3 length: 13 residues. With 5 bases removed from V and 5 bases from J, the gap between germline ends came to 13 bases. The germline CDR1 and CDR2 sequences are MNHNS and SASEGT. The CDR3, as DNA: TGTGCCAGCAGTTCTCCCCCTGAGGACGAGCAGTACTTC. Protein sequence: CASSSPPEDEQYF.

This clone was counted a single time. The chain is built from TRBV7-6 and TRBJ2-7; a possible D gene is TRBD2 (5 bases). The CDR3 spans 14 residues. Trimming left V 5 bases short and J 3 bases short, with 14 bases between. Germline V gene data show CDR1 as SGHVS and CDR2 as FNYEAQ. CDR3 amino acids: CASSPDTAGYEQYF. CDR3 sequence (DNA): TGTGCCAGCAGCCCTGACACCGCGGGCTACGAGCAGTACTTC.

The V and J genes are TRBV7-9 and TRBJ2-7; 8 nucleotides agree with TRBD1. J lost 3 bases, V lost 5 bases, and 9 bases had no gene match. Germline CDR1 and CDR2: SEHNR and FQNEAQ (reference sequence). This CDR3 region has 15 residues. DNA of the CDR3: TGTGCCAGCAGCGTCAGGACAGGGCCCTACTACGAGCAGTACTTC. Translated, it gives CASSVRTGPYYEQYF. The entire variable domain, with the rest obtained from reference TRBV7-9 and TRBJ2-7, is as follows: DTGVSQNPRHKITKRGQNVTFRCDPISEHNRLYWYRQTLGQGPEFLTYFQNEAQLEKSRLLSDRFSAERPKGSFSTLEIQRTEQGDSAMYLCASSVRTGPYYEQYFGPGTRLTVT.

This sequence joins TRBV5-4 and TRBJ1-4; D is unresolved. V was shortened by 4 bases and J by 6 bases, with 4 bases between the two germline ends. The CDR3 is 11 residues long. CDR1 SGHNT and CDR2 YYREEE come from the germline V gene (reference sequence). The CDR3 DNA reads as TGTGCCAGCAGCCTTGATGAAAAACTGTTTTTT. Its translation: CASSLDEKLFF.

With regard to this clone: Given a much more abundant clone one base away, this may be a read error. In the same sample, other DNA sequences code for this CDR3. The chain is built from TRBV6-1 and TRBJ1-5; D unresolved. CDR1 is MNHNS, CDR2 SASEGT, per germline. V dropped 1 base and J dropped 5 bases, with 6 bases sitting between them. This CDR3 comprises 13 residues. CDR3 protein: CASSEDSHQPQHF. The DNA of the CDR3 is TGTGCCAGCAGTGAAGACAGCCATCAGCCCCAGCATTTT.

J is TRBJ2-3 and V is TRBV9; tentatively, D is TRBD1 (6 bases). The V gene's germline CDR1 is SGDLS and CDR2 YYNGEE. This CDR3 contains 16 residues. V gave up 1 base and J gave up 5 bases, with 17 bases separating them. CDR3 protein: CASSVMGARVGDTQYF. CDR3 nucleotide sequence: TGTGCCAGCAGCGTAATGGGGGCTCGAGTCGGAGATACGCAGTATTTT. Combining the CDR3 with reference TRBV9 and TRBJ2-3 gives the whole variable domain DSGVTQTPKHLITATGQRVTLRCSPRSGDLSVYWYQQSLDQGLQFLIQYYNGEERAKGNILERFSAQQFPDLHSELNLSSLELGDSALYFCASSVMGARVGDTQYFGPGTRLTVL.

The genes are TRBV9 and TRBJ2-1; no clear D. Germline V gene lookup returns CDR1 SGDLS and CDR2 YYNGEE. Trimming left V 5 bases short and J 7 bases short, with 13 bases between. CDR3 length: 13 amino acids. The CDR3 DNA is TGTGCCAGCAGTTCCCCCCCATGGAATGAGCAGTTCTTC. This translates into CASSSPPWNEQFF.

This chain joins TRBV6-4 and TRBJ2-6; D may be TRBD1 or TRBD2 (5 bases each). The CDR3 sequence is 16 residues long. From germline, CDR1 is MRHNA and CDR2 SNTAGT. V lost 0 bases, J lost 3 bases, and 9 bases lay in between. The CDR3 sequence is CASSDSGPDGANVLTF. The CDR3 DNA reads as TGTGCCAGCAGTGACTCGGGACCCGATGGGGCCAACGTCCTGACTTTC.

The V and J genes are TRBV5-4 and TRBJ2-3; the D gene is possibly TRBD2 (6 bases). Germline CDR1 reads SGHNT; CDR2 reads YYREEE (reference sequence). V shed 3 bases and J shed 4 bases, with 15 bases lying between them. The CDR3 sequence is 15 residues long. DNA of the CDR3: TGTGCCAGCAGCTCAATGGACTACTCATCAGATACGCAGTATTTT. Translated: CASSSMDYSSDTQYF.

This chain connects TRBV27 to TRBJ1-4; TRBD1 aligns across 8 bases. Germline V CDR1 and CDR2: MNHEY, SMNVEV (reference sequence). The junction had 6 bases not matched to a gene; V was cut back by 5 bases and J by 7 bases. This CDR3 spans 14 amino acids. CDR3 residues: CASSRGQGSEKLFF. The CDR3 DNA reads TGTGCCAGCAGTCGCGGACAGGGAAGTGAAAAACTGTTTTTT.